This is a list of T cell receptor beta chains from one sample in a study of cytotoxic CD8 clonotypes in ibrutinib-treated CLL. Assay: immunoSEQ multiplex PCR; the TCRdb copy retains only in-frame clones and omits some. The repertoire holds more than 140,000 clones, with approximately 80% as singletons. Sequences were derived from PBMCs, sampled after 12 months of ibrutinib treatment. These receptors were taken from a human donor with chronic lymphocytic leukemia. Each CDR3 is given with its conserved first and last residue. Fields, in order: V gene, clone size, D gene, J gene, CDR3 DNA, CDR3 protein. The D gene is left open where the match is weak. Only some rows state a clone size, as once, few, many or a class for expanded clones.

TRBV10-3,-,TRBD1,TRBJ2-7,TGTGCCATCAGTGACTGGACAGGGACGGACTACGAGCAGTACTTC,CAISDWTGTDYEQYF
TRBV6-6,-,-,TRBJ2-7,TGTGCCAGCAGTCCCCCCGGGGTCGGCTCCTACGAGCAGTACTTC,CASSPPGVGSYEQYF
TRBV11-2,-,-,TRBJ2-7,TGTGCCAGCAGCTTACTTCCCGAGCAGTACTTC,CASSLLPEQYF
TRBV28,once,TRBD1,TRBJ2-7,TGTGCCAGCAGCTCTCGACAGGGGAAAGGCGAGCAGTACTTC,CASSSRQGKGEQYF
TRBV7-8,many,-,TRBJ1-2,TGTGCCAGCAGCTTTCCTGGGGCCGGGCTATATTATGGCTACACCTTC,CASSFPGAGLYYGYTF
TRBV15,-,-,TRBJ1-1,TGTGCCACCAGCAGCAGCGCAGGGGAGACTGAAGCTTTCTTT,CATSSSAGETEAFF
TRBV4-3,-,TRBD1,TRBJ2-7,TGCGCCAGCAGCCAAGGGGACAGCAATTACGAGCAGTACTTC,CASSQGDSNYEQYF
TRBV28,-,-,TRBJ1-3,TGTGCCAGCAGCCCCCAACAGGGCCTAAAGGGGAACACCATATATTTT,CASSPQQGLKGNTIYF
TRBV2,few,-,TRBJ1-6,TGTGCCACACAAGGGGGGTTGCCGAATTCACCCCTCCACTTT,CATQGGLPNSPLHF
TRBV6-6,-,-,TRBJ2-5,TGTGCCAGCAGTTATTCCTATCAAGAGACCCAGTACTTC,CASSYSYQETQYF
TRBV11-3,once,-,TRBJ2-3,TGTGCCAGCAGCTTAGGGACGGATACGCAGTATTTT,CASSLGTDTQYF
TRBV7-2,-,-,TRBJ2-1,TGTGCCAGCAGCCCTGGTTCTGGGGGCGGGGGCCACAATGAGCAGTTCTTC,CASSPGSGGGGHNEQFF
TRBV28,large,TRBD2,TRBJ2-5,TGTGCCAGCAGTTTGGTTCTAGCGGGGCTCCAAGAGACCCAGTACTTC,CASSLVLAGLQETQYF
TRBV29-1,-,TRBD1,TRBJ1-1,TGCAGCGCTAGGACAGGGGTTTTGACTGAAGCTTTCTTT,CSARTGVLTEAFF
TRBV2,-,-,TRBJ1-5,TGTGCCAGCAATCTCATGGGAGGGGTCGTAGAGCCCCAGCATTTT,CASNLMGGVVEPQHF
TRBV28,-,TRBD1,TRBJ2-7,TGTGCCAGTACTGACAGGGCCCACGAGCAGTACTTC,CASTDRAHEQYF
TRBV5-8,-,-,TRBJ1-3,TGTGCCAGCAGCGCTGGACAGAGCTCTGGAAACACCATATATTTT,CASSAGQSSGNTIYF
TRBV5-6,-,-,TRBJ1-2,TGTGCCAGCAGCTTTATCGGCTATGGCTACACCTTC,CASSFIGYGYTF
TRBV2,-,TRBD1,TRBJ1-2,TGTGCCAGTTTCCCAGGGGGCGTCGTGTATGGCTACACCTTC,CASFPGGVVYGYTF
TRBV28,-,-,TRBJ2-3,TGTGCCAGCAGTTTTTCCCGGGACCGGGTGGGGCAGTATTTT,CASSFSRDRVGQYF
TRBV9,-,TRBD2,TRBJ2-1,TGTGCCAGCAGTGGACTAGCGGGATTGTACAATGAGCAGTTCTTC,CASSGLAGLYNEQFF
TRBV13,-,-,TRBJ1-2,TGTGCCAGCAGCTTAGGGATATCGGATGGCTACACCTTC,CASSLGISDGYTF
TRBV18,-,-,TRBJ1-1,TGTGCCAGCTCCCTCGGACAGAACACTGAAGCTTTCTTT,CASSLGQNTEAFF
TRBV4-2,-,-,TRBJ2-3,TGTGCCAGCAGCCAAGAGGGGGGGGCAGGGTCAGATACGCAGTATTTT,CASSQEGGAGSDTQYF
TRBV7-9,-,-,TRBJ2-3,TGTGCCAGCATGCTGAGGGGCGGGACAGTTGTTGCCACAGATACGCAGTATTTT,CASMLRGGTVVATDTQYF
TRBV11-3,-,TRBD2,TRBJ2-7,TGTGCCAGCAGCTTAGATCGATACGGGAGGGCCGAGCAGTACTTC,CASSLDRYGRAEQYF
TRBV15,few,TRBD2,TRBJ2-1,TGTGCCACCAGCAGTCCCGGGACTAGGGACTCTAGCTCCTACAATGAGCAGTTCTTC,CATSSPGTRDSSSYNEQFF
TRBV29-1,-,-,TRBJ2-7,TGCAGCGTCGGACAGTTCACCTACGAGCAGTACTTC,CSVGQFTYEQYF
TRBV5-1,-,-,TRBJ2-2,TGCGCCAGCAGCTTGGGGGGAGCCACCGGGGAGCTGTTTTTT,CASSLGGATGELFF
TRBV6-5,-,-,TRBJ1-1,TGTGCCAGCAGTTACTCGGCCGGCGAAACTGAAGCTTTCTTT,CASSYSAGETEAFF
TRBV2,-,TRBD1,TRBJ1-2,TGTGCCAGCAGTGAATCAGGACAGGGGGCTGGCGGCTACACCTTC,CASSESGQGAGGYTF
TRBV5-1,-,-,TRBJ1-2,TGCGCCAGCAGCTCGGAAAATAATGGGTATGGCTACACCTTC,CASSSENNGYGYTF
TRBV4-3,-,-,TRBJ1-1,TGCGCCAGCAGCCAAGATTCAACACAAAACACTGAAGCTTTCTTT,CASSQDSTQNTEAFF
TRBV28,-,-,TRBJ2-5,TGTGCCAGCAGTAATGGACGTCAAGAGACCCAGTACTTC,CASSNGRQETQYF
TRBV6-1,-,-,TRBJ1-2,TGTGCCAGCAGTGGCAAAGGTAACACCTATGGCTACACCTTC,CASSGKGNTYGYTF
TRBV7-3,-,TRBD1,TRBJ2-6,TGTGCCAGCAGCAAACACGGGACAGGCGACTCTGGGGCCAACGTCCTGACTTTC,CASSKHGTGDSGANVLTF
TRBV5-6,-,-,TRBJ1-3,TGTGCCAGCAGCTTAGGAGGAAACACCATATATTTT,CASSLGGNTIYF
TRBV29-1,-,-,TRBJ2-7,TGCAGCGTTGATGGGGGGGCAGAACGGGCGGGGAGCTCCTACGAGCAGTACTTC,CSVDGGAERAGSSYEQYF
TRBV6-1,-,-,TRBJ1-2,TGTGCCAGCAGTGACGGTTTTGGCTACACCTTC,CASSDGFGYTF
TRBV4-3,-,-,TRBJ2-1,TGCGCCAGCAGCCAAGATTCTGGGGCTAGTCTGTTCTTC,CASSQDSGASLFF
TRBV15,-,-,TRBJ2-7,TGTGCCACCAGCATCCTCGCAGGCAGCTCCTACGAGCAGTACTTC,CATSILAGSSYEQYF
TRBV27,few,-,TRBJ2-7,TGTGCCAGCAGTCAGGGTGGTCCCGAGCAGTACTTC,CASSQGGPEQYF
TRBV19,-,-,TRBJ1-1,TGTGCCAGTAGTGTCTTCGCGGGAAGGAGAAACACTGAAGCTTTCTTT,CASSVFAGRRNTEAFF
TRBV11-2,-,TRBD1,TRBJ1-2,TGTGCCAGCAGCGCCGGGACAGGGGTGGGCTATGGCTACACCTTC,CASSAGTGVGYGYTF
TRBV9,-,-,TRBJ1-1,TGTGCCAGCAGCGTATTAGGTGGGGGCACTGAAGCTTTCTTT,CASSVLGGGTEAFF